These 26 T cell receptor beta chains share one sample of origin, sequenced in a study of control samples from healthy donors and cancer patients (dated by TCRdb to 2020 to 2022). The library came from the immunoSEQ multiplex PCR assay. TCRdb carries this immuneACCESS record with in-frame sequences only. Its versions omit some clonotypes, under half of them owing to an unresolved V gene in the studies checked, with the rest unexplained. The sample yields 110,000 to 150,000 clones; roughly 90% were counted once. About 11% of the sample is held by the ten biggest clonotypes. Source material: blood. The origin of the receptors is a man aged 25 to 45 in good health.

The V call is TRBV7-6, the J call TRBJ2-1; maybe TRBD2 (6 bases). The CDR3 is 15 amino acids. The V and J ends lost 2 bases and 4 bases respectively, with 12 bases between them. CDR1 is SGHVS and CDR2 is FNYEAQ in the germline V gene. Here the CDR3 reads CASSLTSSGYNEQFF. The CDR3 coding sequence is TGTGCCAGCAGCTTAACCTCCAGCGGGTACAATGAGCAGTTCTTC.

This clone was seen a single time. The CDR3 bases are TGTGCCAGTGGCGACCTCGGACGGGAAGGTAGGCCCCAGCATTTT. Protein: CASGDLGREGRPQHF. The V and J genes are TRBV19 and TRBJ1-5; D is unclear. CDR1 LNHDA and CDR2 SQIVND come from the germline V gene (reference sequence). CDR3 length: 15 amino acids. V lost 8 bases to trimming and J lost 9 bases, with 23 bases between them.

The V call is TRBV7-2, the J call TRBJ2-4; 7 positions match TRBD1. The CDR3 consists of 14 residues. The germline V gene encodes CDR1 SGHTA and CDR2 FQGNSA. V lost 5 bases to trimming and J lost 7 bases; unmatched junction nucleotides: 8. Here the CDR3 reads CASSPRQGPNIQYF. For the CDR3, the DNA is TGTGCCAGCAGCCCCAGACAGGGTCCGAACATTCAGTACTTC.

The chain combines TRBV28 with TRBJ1-2; TRBD1 matches at 8 bases. This CDR3 has 13 amino acids. Germline loops: CDR1 MDHEN, CDR2 SYDVKM. V lost 5 bases, J lost 7 bases, and 6 bases stayed unmatched. The CDR3 DNA sequence: TGTGCCAGCAGTACCATCGACAGGGGTGGCTACACCTTC. Its translation: CASSTIDRGGYTF.

The count of this clone is one. The V gene is TRBV27, the J gene TRBJ1-1, with a tentative D call TRBD1 (5 bases). Germline assignment: CDR1 MNHEY and CDR2 SMNVEV (reference sequence). The CDR3 contains 14 residues. Trimming left V 5 bases short and J 4 bases short, with 14 bases between. The CDR3 loop reads CASSPRRQITEAFF. CDR3 DNA: TGTGCCAGCAGTCCACGACGACAGATCACTGAAGCTTTCTTT.

This rearrangement joins TRBV18 to TRBJ1-5; 8 nucleotides agree with TRBD1. In germline, CDR1 is KGHSH, CDR2 LQKENI. The length of the CDR3 is 15 residues. After removal of 5 bases from V and 6 bases from J, the junction contained 9 bases not matched to a gene. CDR3 sequence (DNA): TGTGCCAGCTCATCGACGACAGGGGAAAGTCAGCCCCAGCATTTT. This translates into CASSSTTGESQPQHF.

V and J are TRBV27 and TRBJ2-2; possibly TRBD2 for D (6 bases). The CDR3 is 15 residues long. Trimming removed 2 bases from V and 5 bases from J, with 12 bases in between. The V gene's germline CDR1 is MNHEY and CDR2 SMNVEV (reference sequence). The CDR3 region is CASSLGGYKTGELFF. In DNA form, the CDR3 reads TGTGCCAGCAGTTTAGGGGGGTACAAAACCGGGGAGCTGTTTTTT.

The chain combines TRBV27 with TRBJ2-5, with D hard to call. Trimming pared 0 bases from V and 2 bases from J, leaving 4 bases between. Germline V gene lookup returns CDR1 MNHEY and CDR2 SMNVEV (reference sequence). The CDR3 consists of 13 residues. The CDR3 is CASSLSGQETQYF. CDR3 nucleotide sequence: TGTGCCAGCAGTTTATCGGGGCAAGAGACCCAGTACTTC.

Of note for this clone: Additional DNA sequences in this sample encode the identical CDR3. The chain uses TRBV6-5 and TRBJ2-7; the match to TRBD2 covers 7 bases. From germline, CDR1 is MNHEY and CDR2 SVGAGI. J was trimmed by 7 bases and V by 8 bases; bases with no gene match: 14. The CDR3 runs 14 residues. The CDR3 here is CASGGGGSLEEQYF. The CDR3 nucleotides are TGTGCCAGCGGCGGGGGTGGGAGCTTGGAAGAGCAGTACTTC.

The CDR3 here is CASGLPRKDTPNTGELFF. The CDR3 bases are TGTGCTAGTGGTTTGCCACGTAAGGACACCCCTAACACCGGGGAGCTGTTTTTT. The chain links TRBV12-5 to TRBJ2-2, with a tentative D call TRBD1 (5 bases). Germline loops: CDR1 LGHNT, CDR2 FRNRAP. The V and J ends lost 2 bases and 2 bases respectively, with 18 bases between them. CDR3 length equals 18 residues. Full variable domain (missing parts from reference TRBV12-5 and TRBJ2-2): DARVTQTPRHKVTEMGQEVTMRCQPILGHNTVFWYRQTMMQGLELLAYFRNRAPLDDSGMPKDRFSAEMPDATLATLKIQPSEPRDSAVYFCASGLPRKDTPNTGELFFGEGSRLTVL.

The chain has TRBV9 and TRBJ2-1; D could derive from TRBD1 or TRBD2 (6 bases each). Germline CDR1 reads SGDLS; CDR2 reads YYNGEE. V was cut by 3 bases and J by 7 bases, with 17 bases left in between. The CDR3 length is 15 residues. The CDR3 DNA sequence: TGTGCCAGCAGCGCCCAACTAGGGGGGAGAAATGAGCAGTTCTTC. Protein: CASSAQLGGRNEQFF.

The chain has TRBV5-6 and TRBJ1-1; D gene uncertain. CDR3 size: 12 residues. In germline, CDR1 is SGHDT, CDR2 YYEEEE. Deletions cut 6 bases from V and 3 bases from J, with 9 bases between. CDR3 DNA: TGTGCCAGCAAGAGGTGGGACACTGAAGCTTTCTTT. As protein: CASKRWDTEAFF.

The V call is TRBV6-5, the J call TRBJ1-1, with 10 bases fitting TRBD1. The V segment lost 6 bases and the J segment 5 bases; nucleotides outside the gene matches: 6. Germline assignment: CDR1 MNHEY and CDR2 SVGAGI. The CDR3 runs to 14 residues. The CDR3 spells CASRRDRGGTEAFF. The CDR3 DNA reads TGTGCCAGCAGGAGGGACAGGGGAGGGACTGAAGCTTTCTTT.

The V gene is TRBV28, the J gene TRBJ1-4, with D uncertain. V was cut by 5 bases and J by 3 bases, with 19 bases left in between. The CDR3 loop spans 17 amino acids. CDR1 and CDR2 from the germline V gene are MDHEN and SYDVKM. CDR3 coding DNA: TGTGCCAGCAGTCCGAGTAGGACCCGGCGGGCTAATGAAAAACTGTTTTTT. This translates into CASSPSRTRRANEKLFF.

V usage is TRBV4-2 and J usage is TRBJ2-7; 9 bases line up with TRBD2. V lost 3 bases to trimming and J lost 3 bases; unmatched junction nucleotides: 3. CDR1 and CDR2 (germline): LGHNA, YNFKEQ. CDR3 length: 14 residues. This CDR3 reads CASSQREGGYEQYF. The CDR3 DNA follows: TGTGCCAGCAGCCAGCGGGAGGGGGGCTACGAGCAGTACTTC.

In this sample, this clone turned up once. The J gene is TRBJ1-1, the V gene TRBV29-1, with D unresolved. This CDR3 spans 14 amino acids. Trimming removed 4 bases from V and 4 bases from J, with 16 bases in between. Germline V gives CDR1 SQVTM, CDR2 ANQGSEA. CDR3 amino acids: CSVGGVSGLTEAFF. The CDR3, as DNA: TGCAGCGTTGGGGGAGTCAGTGGTCTCACTGAAGCTTTCTTT.

The genes are TRBV7-8 and TRBJ1-1; D may be TRBD1 (5 bases). V was shortened by 6 bases and J by 11 bases, with 19 bases between the two germline ends. This CDR3 contains 13 residues. In germline, CDR1 is SGHVS, CDR2 FQNEAQ. The CDR3 reads CASSPPGPGTAFF. Written as DNA, the CDR3 is TGTGCCAGCAGTCCTCCGGGCCCGGGGACGGCTTTCTTT.

The rearrangement joins TRBV18 to TRBJ1-3; no firm D call. The V end lost 3 bases, the J end lost 6 bases, and 12 bases lay between the germline ends. Per germline, CDR1 KGHSH and CDR2 LQKENI. This CDR3 region has 14 residues. The CDR3 region has the DNA TGTGCCAGCTCACCCTCGGGCCTCTTAAACACCATATATTTT. As protein: CASSPSGLLNTIYF.

This rearrangement joins TRBV12-5 to TRBJ2-1; perhaps TRBD2 as D (6 bases). CDR1 and CDR2 from the germline V gene are LGHNT and FRNRAP. V lost 3 bases, J lost 8 bases, and 20 bases lay in between. This CDR3 spans 16 amino acids. CDR3 residues: CASGFAGLPPRDEQFF. CDR3 bases: TGTGCTAGTGGTTTCGCGGGACTGCCCCCTCGGGATGAGCAGTTCTTC.

The rearrangement uses TRBV29-1 and TRBJ2-1; 7 nucleotides line up with TRBD2. The CDR3 has 14 residues. The germline V gene encodes CDR1 SQVTM and CDR2 ANQGSEA. V trimming: 7 bases; J trimming: 4 bases; junction bases outside the gene matches: 10. In DNA, the CDR3 is TGCAGCGCCCTCAGGTGGGGGGGATACAATGAGCAGTTCTTC. It codes for CSALRWGGYNEQFF.

The rearrangement links TRBV29-1 to TRBJ2-3, with 10 bases that match TRBD2. This CDR3 region has 14 residues. Germline loops: CDR1 SQVTM, CDR2 ANQGSEA. V shed 7 bases, J shed 2 bases, and the junction held 6 bases outside the gene matches. CDR3 sequence (DNA): TGCAGCGCCACGGGACTAGCGAACACAGATACGCAGTATTTT. Translation: CSATGLANTDTQYF.

The rearrangement links TRBV27 to TRBJ1-2; D unclear. The CDR3 covers 13 residues. The germline V gene encodes CDR1 MNHEY and CDR2 SMNVEV (reference sequence). Trimming shortened V by 2 bases and J by 0 bases, and 4 bases separated the two germline ends. CDR3 residues: CASSLRSNYGYTF. In nucleotides, the CDR3 is TGTGCCAGCAGTTTAAGGTCTAACTATGGCTACACCTTC.

V usage is TRBV6-6 and J usage is TRBJ2-7; weak D call: TRBD1 (6 bases). Per germline, CDR1 MNHNY and CDR2 SVGAGI (reference sequence). Trimming left V 5 bases short and J 4 bases short, with 18 bases between. The CDR3 covers 15 residues. This CDR3 is CASSQKMDSSYEQYF. The CDR3 coding sequence is TGTGCCAGCAGTCAGAAAATGGACAGCTCATACGAGCAGTACTTC.

V usage is TRBV7-2 and J usage is TRBJ2-3, with 10 bases aligning to TRBD2. The CDR3 contains 14 residues. The germline gives CDR1 SGHTA, CDR2 FQGNSA. Germline trimming cut 1 base from V and 5 bases from J; bases unmatched to any gene: 0. The CDR3 is CASSLGLAGDTQYF. In nucleotides, the CDR3 is TGTGCCAGCAGCTTAGGACTAGCGGGAGATACGCAGTATTTT.

DNA for the CDR3: TGTGCCAGCAGCCCTGCCCGGCCTCTGCACAATGAGCAGTTCTTC. As protein: CASSPARPLHNEQFF. The V gene is TRBV28, the J gene TRBJ2-1; no definite D call. The CDR3 runs to 15 residues. The germline V gene encodes CDR1 MDHEN and CDR2 SYDVKM. Deletions cut 6 bases from V and 5 bases from J, with 17 bases between. The full variable domain, with the rest looked up from reference TRBV28 and TRBJ2-1, is DVKVTQSSRYLVKRTGEKVFLECVQDMDHENMFWYRQDPGLGLRLIYFSYDVKMKEKGDIPEGYSVSREKKERFSLILESASTNQTSMYLCASSPARPLHNEQFFGPGTRLTVL.

The chain joins TRBV6-6 to TRBJ1-2; tentative D call: TRBD1 (5 bases). Trimming shortened V by 3 bases and J by 0 bases, and 14 bases separated the two germline ends. The CDR3 totals 16 residues. CDR1 and CDR2 from the germline V gene are MNHNY and SVGAGI (reference sequence). This CDR3 reads CASSYPGTGPNYGYTF. The CDR3 DNA follows: TGTGCCAGCAGTTATCCCGGGACGGGACCTAACTATGGCTACACCTTC.